Listed here are 21 T cell receptor beta chains from one sample, sequenced in a study of identical twins (dated by TCRdb to 2016 to 2017). Libraries came from 5' RACE. Sequencing was carried out with an Illumina HiSeq 2000. TCRdb passed the public sequencing reads through fastp at Q25 and MiXCR, retaining productive beta sequences. Identical CDR3 protein sequences are pooled into one entry, listed with their most common genes and DNA. Here the sample has about 530,000 distinct CDR3 sequences; about 15% occur a single time. 0.44% of the sample lies in the top ten. The data were also submitted as part of a second study, on yellow fever vaccine responses in identical twins.

The specimen sequenced was CD4+ T cells sorted from blood. The receptors stem from a woman between 18 and 29 years old in good health.

This clonotype was counted between two and nine times. The rearrangement uses TRBV19 and TRBJ2-4; D is possibly TRBD1 (6 bases). Germline CDR1 is LNHDA and CDR2 is SQIVND (reference sequence). This CDR3 has 12 amino acids. Trimming removed 5 bases at V and 6 bases at J, with 8 bases between. The CDR3, as DNA: TGTGCCAGTAGTCGGGACACAAACATTCAGTACTTC. Translated: CASSRDTNIQYF.

This clonotype has ten or more counts. The J gene is TRBJ2-7, the V gene TRBV7-9, with D unclear. Trimming pared 0 bases from V and 2 bases from J, leaving 8 bases between. In germline, CDR1 is SEHNR, CDR2 FQNEAQ (reference sequence). This CDR3 has 14 residues. CDR3: CASSLARQTYEQYF. DNA of the CDR3: TGTGCCAGCAGCTTAGCGCGACAAACCTACGAGCAGTACTTC.

This clonotype was recorded a few times. J is TRBJ2-3 and V is TRBV7-9, with 13 bases aligning to TRBD2. This CDR3 region has 17 residues. Germline V gene lookup returns CDR1 SEHNR and CDR2 FQNEAQ (reference sequence). The junction had 3 bases not matched to a gene; V was cut back by 0 bases and J by 3 bases. CDR3: CASSLAGTSGTTDTQYF. The CDR3 DNA is TGTGCCAGCAGCTTAGCGGGGACTAGCGGGACTACAGATACGCAGTATTTT.

This clonotype was counted only a few times. The chain is built from TRBV7-6 and TRBJ2-3; 8 bases are shared with TRBD1. The length of the CDR3 is 17 residues. The germline V gene encodes CDR1 SGHVS and CDR2 FNYEAQ. V lost 5 bases and J lost 6; bases outside the gene matches: 16. CDR3 sequence reads: CASSPWLGQGARDTQYF. The CDR3 DNA follows: TGTGCCAGCAGCCCTTGGTTGGGTCAGGGGGCACGGGATACGCAGTATTTT.

This chain connects TRBV14 to TRBJ2-5; TRBD1 is a possible D gene (6 bases). The V end lost 4 bases, the J end lost 1 base, and 10 bases lay between the germline ends. CDR1 SGHDN and CDR2 FVKESK come from the germline V gene. The CDR3 has 14 residues. The CDR3 region is CASSPQGFQETQYF. As DNA, the CDR3 is TGTGCCAGCAGCCCACAGGGTTTCCAAGAGACCCAGTACTTC.

V usage is TRBV5-8 and J usage is TRBJ2-4; 7 bases align to TRBD1. This CDR3 comprises 16 residues. The ends lost 4 bases at V and 0 bases at J; junction bases unmatched: 7. Germline V gene sequence: CDR1 SGHTS, CDR2 YDEGEE. CDR3: CASSRGTDSAKNIQYF. The CDR3 bases are TGTGCCAGCAGCCGAGGGACAGACTCAGCCAAAAACATTCAGTACTTC.

In this sample, this clonotype turned up a few times. The chain recombines TRBV2 with TRBJ1-2, with 7 positions matching TRBD1. The CDR3 runs to 15 residues. The V segment lost 1 base and the J segment 5 bases; nucleotides outside the gene matches: 7. Germline-derived CDR1 and CDR2 are SNHLY and FYNNEI. CDR3 residues: CASSEGQGFRYGYTF. DNA for the CDR3: TGTGCCAGCAGTGAAGGACAGGGATTTCGGTATGGCTACACCTTC.

The V and J genes are TRBV4-2 and TRBJ2-3, with D possibly called TRBD1 or TRBD2 (6 bases each). CDR1 and CDR2 (germline): LGHNA, YNFKEQ. CDR3 length: 16 amino acids. Trimming took off 1 base at V and 1 base at J, with 12 bases between the two ends. Here the CDR3 DNA reads TGTGCCAGCAGCCAAGTAACGGGGGCGGGCACAGATACGCAGTATTTT. Protein: CASSQVTGAGTDTQYF.

There are a few counts of this clonotype. The CDR3 bases are TGCAGCCTGGGACAGGGGGTTCAATCGTCGAACACCGGGGAGCTGTTTTTT. Encoded protein: CSLGQGVQSSNTGELFF. V is TRBV29-1 and J is TRBJ2-2; 11 bases map to TRBD1. CDR3 length equals 17 residues. With 8 bases clipped from V and 0 bases from J, the junction kept 11 bases outside the gene matches. Germline V CDR1 and CDR2: SQVTM, ANQGSEA.

The sample holds a few counts of this clonotype. This chain joins TRBV6-1 and TRBJ2-3, with 11 bases lining up with TRBD2. The CDR3 length is 18 residues. With V trimmed by 6 bases and J by 1 base, 12 bases remained unmatched. In germline, CDR1 is MNHNS, CDR2 SASEGT. DNA for the CDR3: TGTGCCAGCAGACCCACTAGCGGGAGCTCTCTCGGCACAGATACGCAGTATTTT. Translation gives CASRPTSGSSLGTDTQYF.

This clonotype was observed a single time. The chain employs TRBV2 and TRBJ2-7; 10 positions agree with TRBD2. CDR3 length: 15 residues. V shed 3 bases and J 4 bases; nucleotides not matched to a gene: 6. The germline gives CDR1 SNHLY, CDR2 FYNNEI. The CDR3 sequence: CASSEEAGGPYEQYF. In DNA, the CDR3 is TGTGCCAGCAGTGAGGAAGCGGGAGGGCCATACGAGCAGTACTTC.

The chain joins TRBV7-7 to TRBJ2-5, with D possibly being TRBD1 (6 bases). The CDR3 loop spans 14 amino acids. V was cut by 3 bases and J by 5 bases, with 13 bases left in between. Germline V gives CDR1 SSHAT, CDR2 FNYEAQ (reference sequence). The CDR3 DNA is TGTGCCAGCAGCTTGCAGGGGCCCGGGGAGACCCAGTACTTC. Translated, it gives CASSLQGPGETQYF.

This clonotype was recorded a few times. The chain carries TRBV5-1 and TRBJ2-2; D perhaps matches TRBD1 (5 bases). The CDR3 totals 16 residues. Germline V gives CDR1 SGHRS, CDR2 YFSETQ. Trimming took off 0 bases at V and 6 bases at J, with 15 bases between the two ends. CDR3 loop: CASSLEVGQVSGELFF. In nucleotides, the CDR3 is TGCGCCAGCAGCTTGGAGGTGGGGCAGGTATCCGGGGAGCTGTTTTTT.

This rearrangement joins TRBV28 to TRBJ2-6; possible D gene TRBD1, 5 bases. The CDR3 runs to 15 residues. V was cut by 2 bases and J by 3 bases, with 8 bases left in between. CDR1 is MDHEN, CDR2 SYDVKM, per germline. CDR3 residues: CASSLQGGGANVLTF. The DNA for the CDR3 is TGTGCCAGCAGTTTACAGGGCGGTGGGGCCAACGTCCTGACTTTC. Full variable domain (outside the CDR3, taken from reference TRBV28 and TRBJ2-6): DVKVTQSSRYLVKRTGEKVFLECVQDMDHENMFWYRQDPGLGLRLIYFSYDVKMKEKGDIPEGYSVSREKKERFSLILESASTNQTSMYLCASSLQGGGANVLTFGAGSRLTVL.

This clonotype appeared a few times. The chain joins TRBV2 to TRBJ2-3; D is unclear. Looked up from germline, CDR1 is SNHLY and CDR2 is FYNNEI. This CDR3 has 15 residues. V was pared by 5 bases and J by 0 bases, with 12 bases between. The CDR3 is CASSKQSTSTDTQYF. CDR3 DNA: TGTGCCAGCAGTAAACAGAGTACTAGCACAGATACGCAGTATTTT.

The chain combines TRBV20-1 with TRBJ2-4; no clear D. The V gene lost 5 bases and the J gene lost 0 bases, with 23 bases spanning the gap. The CDR3 loop spans 18 amino acids. CDR1 and CDR2 (germline): DFQATT, SNEGSKA (reference sequence). CDR3 sequence reads: CSAPGPNRKRLAKNIQYF. The CDR3 coding sequence is TGCAGTGCTCCCGGACCCAACCGAAAGCGACTAGCCAAAAACATTCAGTACTTC.

The chain employs TRBV4-1 and TRBJ2-3; 9 nucleotides align to TRBD2. CDR3 size: 17 residues. The V gene's germline CDR1 is MGHRA and CDR2 YSYEKL. The V segment lost 3 bases and the J segment 4 bases; nucleotides outside the gene matches: 11. The CDR3 DNA is TGCGCCAGCAGCCATTCAGGCGGCGGGGGGGCCCCAGATACGCAGTATTTT. Translating gives CASSHSGGGGAPDTQYF.

This clonotype was picked up a small number of times. J is TRBJ2-3 and V is TRBV7-3, with D maybe TRBD2 (6 bases). Trimming removed 2 bases at V and 2 bases at J, with 14 bases between. The CDR3 spans 16 residues. Germline-derived CDR1 and CDR2 are SGHTA and FQGTGA. CDR3 residues: CASSLVLAFYTDTQYF. The CDR3 region has the DNA TGTGCCAGCAGCTTAGTACTAGCTTTTTACACAGATACGCAGTATTTT.

This clonotype was counted many times. The chain couples TRBV5-1 to TRBJ2-7; D is ambiguous. The V gene's germline CDR1 is SGHRS and CDR2 YFSETQ. The CDR3 sequence is 13 residues long. Trimming shortened V by 0 bases and J by 2 bases, and 6 bases separated the two germline ends. This CDR3 is CASSLGSTYEQYF. CDR3 nucleotide sequence: TGCGCCAGCAGCTTGGGTAGTACCTACGAGCAGTACTTC.

This clonotype was seen a few times. V gene TRBV5-1 combines with J gene TRBJ2-1; 8 bases line up with TRBD1. Losses at the gene ends were 0 bases for V and 6 bases for J; bases not matched to a gene: 2. Germline CDR1 SGHRS, CDR2 YFSETQ. The CDR3 length is 14 residues. The CDR3, as DNA: TGCGCCAGCAGCTTGGGACAGGGGACCAATGAGCAGTTCTTC. Encoded protein: CASSLGQGTNEQFF.

This clonotype was counted only a few times. The chain recombines TRBV12-3 or TRBV12-4 with TRBJ2-5, with 11 bases identical to TRBD2. The CDR3 length is 16 residues. Trimming removed 5 bases from V and 4 bases from J; junction bases left unmatched: 9. The CDR3 DNA is TGTGCCAGCAGTGTAACTAGCGGGAGAGAGGGAGAGACCCAGTACTTC. Amino acids: CASSVTSGREGETQYF.